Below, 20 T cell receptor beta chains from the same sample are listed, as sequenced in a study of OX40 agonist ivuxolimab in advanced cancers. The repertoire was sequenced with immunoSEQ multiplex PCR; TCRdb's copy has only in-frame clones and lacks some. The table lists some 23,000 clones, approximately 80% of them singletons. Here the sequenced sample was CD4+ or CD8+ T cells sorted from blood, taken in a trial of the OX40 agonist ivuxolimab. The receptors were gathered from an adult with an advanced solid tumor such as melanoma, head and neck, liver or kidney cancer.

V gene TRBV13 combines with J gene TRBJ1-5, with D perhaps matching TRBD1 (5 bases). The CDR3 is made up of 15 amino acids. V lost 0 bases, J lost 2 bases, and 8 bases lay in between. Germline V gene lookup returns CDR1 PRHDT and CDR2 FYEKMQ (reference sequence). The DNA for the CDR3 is TGTGCCAGCAGCTTAGGCCAGGGTGGCAATCAGCCCCAGCATTTT. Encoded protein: CASSLGQGGNQPQHF.

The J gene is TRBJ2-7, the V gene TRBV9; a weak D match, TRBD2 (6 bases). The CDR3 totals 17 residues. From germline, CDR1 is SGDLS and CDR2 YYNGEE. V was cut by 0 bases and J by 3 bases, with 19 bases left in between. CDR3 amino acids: CASSVAPGPGDLYEQYF. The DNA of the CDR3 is TGTGCCAGCAGCGTAGCTCCCGGGCCGGGGGACCTCTACGAGCAGTACTTC.

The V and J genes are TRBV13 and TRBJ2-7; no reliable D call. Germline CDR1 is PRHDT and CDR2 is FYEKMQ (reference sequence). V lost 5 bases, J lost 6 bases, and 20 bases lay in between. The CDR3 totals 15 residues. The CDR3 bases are TGTGCCAGCAGCCAGGAAATGTTTCCCCCGGGCGAGCAGTACTTC. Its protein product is CASSQEMFPPGEQYF.

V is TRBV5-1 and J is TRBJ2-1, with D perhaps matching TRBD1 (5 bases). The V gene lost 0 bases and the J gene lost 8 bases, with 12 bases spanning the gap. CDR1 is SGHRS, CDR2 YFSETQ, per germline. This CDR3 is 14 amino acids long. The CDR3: CASSLGGPTYEQFF. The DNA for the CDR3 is TGCGCCAGCAGCTTGGGGGGCCCAACATATGAGCAGTTCTTC.

The CDR3 region has the DNA TGTGCCACCAGCAGCTCGCGGGAGGCGATCTACGAGCAGTACTTC. This sequence encodes CATSSSREAIYEQYF. This chain joins TRBV15 and TRBJ2-7; 8 bases map to TRBD2. Trimming took 3 bases from V and 3 from J; bases not matched to a gene: 7. The CDR3 loop spans 15 amino acids. The V gene's germline CDR1 is LNHNV and CDR2 YYDKDF (reference sequence).

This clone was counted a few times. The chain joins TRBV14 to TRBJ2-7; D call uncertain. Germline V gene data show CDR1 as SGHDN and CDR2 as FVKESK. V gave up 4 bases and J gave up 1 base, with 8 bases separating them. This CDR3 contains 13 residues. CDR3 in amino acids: CASSPASSYEQYF. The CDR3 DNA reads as TGTGCCAGCAGCCCCGCTTCGTCCTACGAGCAGTACTTC.

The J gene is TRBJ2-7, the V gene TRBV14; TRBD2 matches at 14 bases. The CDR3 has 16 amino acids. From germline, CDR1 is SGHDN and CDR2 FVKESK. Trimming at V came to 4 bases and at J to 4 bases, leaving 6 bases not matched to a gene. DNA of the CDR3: TGTGCCAGCAGCCCAAGGGGACTAGCGGGGGCTTACGAGCAGTACTTC. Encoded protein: CASSPRGLAGAYEQYF.

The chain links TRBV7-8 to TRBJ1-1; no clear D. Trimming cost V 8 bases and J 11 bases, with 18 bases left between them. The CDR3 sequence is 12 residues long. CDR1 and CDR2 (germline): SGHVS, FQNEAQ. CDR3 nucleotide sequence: TGTGCCAGCGGCCCGCAAGGACGCGCGGCTTTCTTT. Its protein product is CASGPQGRAAFF.

CDR3 sequence: CASSREGWKEKLFF. For the CDR3, the DNA is TGTGCCAGCAGTCGCGAGGGATGGAAAGAAAAACTGTTTTTT. V usage is TRBV27 and J usage is TRBJ1-4; D is unresolved. The CDR3 runs to 14 residues. Germline V CDR1 and CDR2: MNHEY, SMNVEV (reference sequence). V was clipped by 5 bases and J by 8 bases, with 15 bases between them.

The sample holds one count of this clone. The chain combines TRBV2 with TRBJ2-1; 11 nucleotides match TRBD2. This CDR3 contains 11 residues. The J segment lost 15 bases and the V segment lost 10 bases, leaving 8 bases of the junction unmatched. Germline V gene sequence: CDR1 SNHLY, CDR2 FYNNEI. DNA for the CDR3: TGTGCCATCATGACTAGCGGGATCCCGTTCTTC. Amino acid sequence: CAIMTSGIPFF.

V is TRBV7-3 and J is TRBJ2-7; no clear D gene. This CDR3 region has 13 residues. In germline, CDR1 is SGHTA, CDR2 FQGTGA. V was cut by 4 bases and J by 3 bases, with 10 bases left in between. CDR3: CASSYAHGYEQYF. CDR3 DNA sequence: TGTGCCAGCAGCTACGCCCATGGCTACGAGCAGTACTTC.

The CDR3 DNA reads TGTGCCAGCAGTGAAGCGGGGAAGGGGGTATCTGAAGCTTTCTTT. Protein sequence: CASSEAGKGVSEAFF. The rearrangement links TRBV2 to TRBJ1-1, with a weak D call TRBD1 (6 bases). From germline, CDR1 is SNHLY and CDR2 FYNNEI. There are 15 residues in the CDR3. With 0 bases removed from V and 6 bases from J, the gap between germline ends came to 14 bases.

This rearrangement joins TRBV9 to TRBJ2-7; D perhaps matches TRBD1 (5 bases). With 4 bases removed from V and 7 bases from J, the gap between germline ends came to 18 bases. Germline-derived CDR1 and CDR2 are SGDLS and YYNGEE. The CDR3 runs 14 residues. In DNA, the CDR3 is TGTGCCAGCAGCCCCCAGGTCAGGGTTCAGGAGCAGTACTTC. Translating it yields CASSPQVRVQEQYF.

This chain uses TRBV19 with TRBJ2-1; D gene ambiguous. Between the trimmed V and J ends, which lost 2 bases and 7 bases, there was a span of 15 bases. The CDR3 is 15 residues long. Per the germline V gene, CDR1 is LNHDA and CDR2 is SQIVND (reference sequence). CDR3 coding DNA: TGTGCCAGTAGTATAATGCTAGTGGCAGGTAATGAGCAGTTCTTC. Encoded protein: CASSIMLVAGNEQFF.

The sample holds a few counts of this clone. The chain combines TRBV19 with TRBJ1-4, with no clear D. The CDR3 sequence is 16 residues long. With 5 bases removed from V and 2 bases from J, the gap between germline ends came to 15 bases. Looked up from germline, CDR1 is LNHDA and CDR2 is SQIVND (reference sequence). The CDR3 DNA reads TGTGCCAGTAGTCCTCGGGGAGGTGAGACTAATGAAAAACTGTTTTTT. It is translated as CASSPRGGETNEKLFF.

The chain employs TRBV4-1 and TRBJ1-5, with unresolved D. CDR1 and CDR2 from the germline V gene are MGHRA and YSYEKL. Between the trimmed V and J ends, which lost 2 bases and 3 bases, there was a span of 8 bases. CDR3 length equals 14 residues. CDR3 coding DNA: TGCGCCAGCAGCCAAATCGATAACAATCAGCCCCAGCATTTT. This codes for CASSQIDNNQPQHF.

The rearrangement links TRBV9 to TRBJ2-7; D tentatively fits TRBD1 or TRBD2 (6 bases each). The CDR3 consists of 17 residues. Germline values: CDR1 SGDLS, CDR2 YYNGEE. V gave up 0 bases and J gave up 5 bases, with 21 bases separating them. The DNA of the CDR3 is TGTGCCAGCAGCGTAGCTCCATCCCCAAGAAGGGGGGACGAGCAGTACTTC. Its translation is CASSVAPSPRRGDEQYF. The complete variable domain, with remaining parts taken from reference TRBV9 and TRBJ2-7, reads DSGVTQTPKHLITATGQRVTLRCSPRSGDLSVYWYQQSLDQGLQFLIQYYNGEERAKGNILERFSAQQFPDLHSELNLSSLELGDSALYFCASSVAPSPRRGDEQYFGPGTRLTVT.

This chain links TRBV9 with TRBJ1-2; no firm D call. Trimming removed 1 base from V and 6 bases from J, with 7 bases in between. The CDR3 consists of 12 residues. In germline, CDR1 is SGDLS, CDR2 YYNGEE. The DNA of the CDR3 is TGTGCCAGCAGCGTATTGGGCAATGGCTACACCTTC. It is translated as CASSVLGNGYTF.

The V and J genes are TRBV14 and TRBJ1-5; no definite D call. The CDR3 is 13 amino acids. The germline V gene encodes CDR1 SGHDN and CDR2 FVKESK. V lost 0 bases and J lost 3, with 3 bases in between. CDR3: CASSQEANQPQHF. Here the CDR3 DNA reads TGTGCCAGCAGCCAAGAGGCCAATCAGCCCCAGCATTTT. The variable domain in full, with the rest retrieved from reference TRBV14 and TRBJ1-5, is EAGVTQFPSHSVIEKGQTVTLRCDPISGHDNLYWYRRVMGKEIKFLLHFVKESKQDESGMPNNRFLAERTGGTYSTLKVQPAELEDSGVYFCASSQEANQPQHFGDGTRLSIL.

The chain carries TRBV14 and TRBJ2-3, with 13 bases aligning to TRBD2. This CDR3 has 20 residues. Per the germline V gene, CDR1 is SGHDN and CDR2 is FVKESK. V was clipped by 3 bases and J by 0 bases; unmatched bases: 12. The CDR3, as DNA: TGTGCCAGCAGCCACCCGGGACTAGCGGGACTCTCCCCTAGCACAGATACGCAGTATTTT. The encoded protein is CASSHPGLAGLSPSTDTQYF.